The clone carrying this TCR beta chain was detected ten times or more. Antigen: not known. The data derive from a study of molecular identifiers for immune sequencing clone quantification. Broader study findings: Highly expanded clone sizes could be underestimated by identical TCR molecules sharing a barcode.

Germline V CDR1 and CDR2: SGHRS, YFSETQ. The V gene lost 4 bases and the J gene lost 0 bases, with 17 bases spanning the gap. The CDR3 length is 16 residues. Naive CD8 libraries came from approximately 20,000 to 1,000,000 sorted cells with 10%, 30% or 50% RNA. Naive CD8 T cells underwent sorting with the CD8+CD4-CCR7+CD45RA+ definition. MiXCR was run by TCRdb on the PCR reads, yielding one entry per CDR3 protein. The sample records over 300,000 distinct CDR3 sequences, over 20% being singletons. The chain combines TRBV5-1 with TRBJ2-7, with D possibly matching TRBD2 (6 bases). Sequencing was carried out using naive CD8+ T cells from blood, with Jurkat cell RNA spiked in. Subset in this sample: FACS-sorted CD8+CD4-CCR7+CD45RA+ naive T cells. The receptor was derived from a human donor in good health. Some libraries in this study had Jurkat cell RNA spiked in. CDR3 nucleotides: TGCGCCAGCAGCCACCCGGAGGGCCAGAGCTCCTACGAGCAGTACTTC. This gives the protein CASSHPEGQSSYEQYF.